The 17 T cell receptor beta chains below all came from one sample that was sequenced in a study of T-cell memory formation after mild COVID-19. TCRdb passed the 5' RACE reads through MiXCR, listing each CDR3 protein once. The sample carries approximately 430,000 distinct CDR3 sequences, about 25% recorded once. Sequencing was performed on PBMCs or a T cell subset sorted from them (not recorded which). The receptor source for this set is an adult woman who had mild COVID-19 (a few samples of this study predate the infection). Cell type and time point are not known.

This chain connects TRBV5-1 to TRBJ2-7, with TRBD1 matching over 7 bases. Germline assignment: CDR1 SGHRS and CDR2 YFSETQ. This CDR3 is 14 amino acids long. V was pared by 2 bases and J by 3 bases, with 5 bases of the junction left unmatched. The CDR3 DNA reads TGCGCCAGCAGCTTTGAGGGACAGAACTACGAGCAGTACTTC. Encoded protein: CASSFEGQNYEQYF.

This clonotype was detected only a few times. This chain links TRBV7-9 with TRBJ2-1; no reliable D call. Trimming removed 3 bases at V and 4 bases at J, with 7 bases between. Germline values: CDR1 SEHNR, CDR2 FQNEAQ (reference sequence). The length of the CDR3 is 13 residues. In DNA form, the CDR3 reads TGTGCCAGCAGCTTCTCGCCATACAATGAGCAGTTCTTC. Protein sequence: CASSFSPYNEQFF.

V is TRBV12-3 or TRBV12-4 and J is TRBJ2-7, with 7 bases lining up with TRBD1. The CDR3 contains 13 residues. With V trimmed by 3 bases and J by 2 bases, 1 base remained unmatched. CDR3 amino acids: CASSFQGAYEQYF. In nucleotides, the CDR3 is TGTGCCAGCAGTTTCCAGGGGGCCTACGAGCAGTACTTC.

The chain uses TRBV20-1 and TRBJ1-6, with D maybe TRBD1 (5 bases). Trimming pared 7 bases from V and 6 bases from J, leaving 16 bases between. This CDR3 region has 14 residues. Germline CDR1 reads DFQATT; CDR2 reads SNEGSKA (reference sequence). CDR3 nucleotides: TGCAGTGTGGCACCGGGACGGAGTAATTCACCCCTCCACTTT. It yields the protein CSVAPGRSNSPLHF.

The chain employs TRBV2 and TRBJ2-1; 10 bases line up with TRBD1. CDR3 length equals 15 residues. CDR1 SNHLY and CDR2 FYNNEI come from the germline V gene. J was trimmed by 1 base and V by 6 bases; bases with no gene match: 3. The CDR3 region is CASSGDRGSYNEQFF. CDR3 sequence (DNA): TGTGCCAGCAGCGGGGACAGGGGATCCTACAATGAGCAGTTCTTC. The full variable domain, with the rest looked up from reference TRBV2 and TRBJ2-1, is EPEVTQTPSHQVTQMGQEVILRCVPISNHLYFYWYRQILGQKVEFLVSFYNNEISEKSEIFDDQFSVERPDGSNFTLKIRSTKLEDSAMYFCASSGDRGSYNEQFFGPGTRLTVL.

J is TRBJ2-7 and V is TRBV29-1; perhaps TRBD2 as D (7 bases). This CDR3 region has 13 residues. The V gene lost 5 bases and the J gene lost 6 bases, with 17 bases spanning the gap. Germline loops: CDR1 SQVTM, CDR2 ANQGSEA. The CDR3 loop is CSVPQEGGIEQYF. CDR3 sequence (DNA): TGCAGCGTTCCCCAGGAGGGGGGGATCGAGCAGTACTTC.

This chain uses TRBV27 with TRBJ2-1; 7 bases are shared with TRBD2. J gave up 6 bases and V 8 bases, and 4 bases lay outside the gene matches. The germline gives CDR1 MNHEY, CDR2 SMNVEV (reference sequence). This CDR3 comprises 12 residues. The CDR3 DNA is TGTGCCAGCGGGAGGGCCTTCAATGAGCAGTTCTTC. Protein product: CASGRAFNEQFF.

The chain joins TRBV7-3 to TRBJ2-3, with no clear D. With 2 bases removed from V and 2 bases from J, the gap between germline ends came to 11 bases. The germline V gene encodes CDR1 SGHTA and CDR2 FQGTGA. This CDR3 is built from 15 residues. The CDR3 is CASSLSVSFTDTQYF. The CDR3 nucleotides read TGTGCCAGCAGCTTATCGGTCTCCTTCACAGATACGCAGTATTTT.

V is TRBV4-1 and J is TRBJ1-1; perhaps TRBD1 as D (5 bases). The CDR3 sequence is 16 residues long. The germline V gene encodes CDR1 MGHRA and CDR2 YSYEKL. Deletions cut 0 bases from V and 5 bases from J, with 16 bases between. The CDR3 loop is CASSQDGGVGKTEAFF. The CDR3 bases are TGCGCCAGCAGCCAAGATGGGGGGGTGGGGAAAACTGAAGCTTTCTTT.

This sequence joins TRBV19 and TRBJ2-3; D uncertain. The V and J ends lost 6 bases and 8 bases respectively, with 12 bases between them. The CDR3 sequence is 12 residues long. CDR1 and CDR2 (germline): LNHDA, SQIVND (reference sequence). CDR3 loop: CASRGSAGTQYF. CDR3 coding DNA: TGTGCCAGTAGAGGTTCGGCTGGTACGCAGTATTTT.

The chain employs TRBV29-1 and TRBJ1-2; a possible D gene is TRBD1 (6 bases). The CDR3 covers 12 residues. From germline, CDR1 is SQVTM and CDR2 ANQGSEA. The ends were cut back, 7 bases at V and 4 bases at J, with 13 bases in the middle. The CDR3 here is CSGWGAVYGYTF. In DNA, the CDR3 is TGCAGCGGTTGGGGGGCCGTCTATGGCTACACCTTC.

CDR3 sequence: CASSAILSGANVLTF. CDR3 in DNA: TGTGCCAGCAGTGCGATACTCTCTGGGGCCAACGTCCTGACTTTC. The chain uses TRBV9 and TRBJ2-6; D is ambiguous. The germline V and J ends were trimmed by 5 bases and 0 bases, with 9 bases remaining between them. The CDR3 is 15 residues long. Germline V gene data show CDR1 as SGDLS and CDR2 as YYNGEE. The variable domain in full, with the rest retrieved from reference TRBV9 and TRBJ2-6, is DSGVTQTPKHLITATGQRVTLRCSPRSGDLSVYWYQQSLDQGLQFLIQYYNGEERAKGNILERFSAQQFPDLHSELNLSSLELGDSALYFCASSAILSGANVLTFGAGSRLTVL.

The J gene is TRBJ2-7, the V gene TRBV2; D remains unclear. Germline CDR1 reads SNHLY; CDR2 reads FYNNEI. V was trimmed by 2 bases and J by 6 bases, leaving 17 bases between them. The CDR3 spans 15 residues. CDR3 nucleotide sequence: TGTGCCAGCAGTGAAAGGGCGACCCCAGGTTCCGAGCAGTACTTC. Protein sequence: CASSERATPGSEQYF.

This clonotype was found a few times. The chain combines TRBV6-6 with TRBJ1-5; the match to TRBD1 covers 7 bases. The germline V gene encodes CDR1 MNHNY and CDR2 SVGAGI (reference sequence). The CDR3 spans 14 residues. With V trimmed by 6 bases and J by 5 bases, 7 bases remained unmatched. The CDR3 DNA is TGTGCCAGCAGAAATACAGGGGTGGATCAGCCCCAGCATTTT. Amino acids: CASRNTGVDQPQHF.

The chain combines TRBV15 with TRBJ2-3; the D is unclear. The V gene lost 0 bases and the J gene lost 6 bases, with 10 bases spanning the gap. In germline, CDR1 is LNHNV, CDR2 YYDKDF (reference sequence). This CDR3 spans 14 amino acids. In DNA form, the CDR3 reads TGTGCCACCAGCAGAGACGCGGTTTCCGATACGCAGTATTTT. Amino acids: CATSRDAVSDTQYF.

The rearrangement uses TRBV29-1 and TRBJ2-3; 10 bases align to TRBD1. The CDR3 runs 13 residues. V was clipped by 6 bases and J by 5 bases; unmatched bases: 5. The germline CDR1 and CDR2 sequences are SQVTM and ANQGSEA. The CDR3: CSVRQGAGDTQYF. The CDR3 DNA reads as TGCAGCGTGCGACAGGGGGCCGGAGATACGCAGTATTTT.

The chain employs TRBV5-1 and TRBJ1-2, with TRBD1 as a possible D gene (6 bases). Trimming removed 0 bases at V and 5 bases at J, with 11 bases between. Germline V gene sequence: CDR1 SGHRS, CDR2 YFSETQ. There are 14 residues in the CDR3. Here the CDR3 reads CASSLADRQYGYTF. The CDR3 nucleotides are TGCGCCAGCAGCTTGGCCGACAGGCAATATGGCTACACCTTC.